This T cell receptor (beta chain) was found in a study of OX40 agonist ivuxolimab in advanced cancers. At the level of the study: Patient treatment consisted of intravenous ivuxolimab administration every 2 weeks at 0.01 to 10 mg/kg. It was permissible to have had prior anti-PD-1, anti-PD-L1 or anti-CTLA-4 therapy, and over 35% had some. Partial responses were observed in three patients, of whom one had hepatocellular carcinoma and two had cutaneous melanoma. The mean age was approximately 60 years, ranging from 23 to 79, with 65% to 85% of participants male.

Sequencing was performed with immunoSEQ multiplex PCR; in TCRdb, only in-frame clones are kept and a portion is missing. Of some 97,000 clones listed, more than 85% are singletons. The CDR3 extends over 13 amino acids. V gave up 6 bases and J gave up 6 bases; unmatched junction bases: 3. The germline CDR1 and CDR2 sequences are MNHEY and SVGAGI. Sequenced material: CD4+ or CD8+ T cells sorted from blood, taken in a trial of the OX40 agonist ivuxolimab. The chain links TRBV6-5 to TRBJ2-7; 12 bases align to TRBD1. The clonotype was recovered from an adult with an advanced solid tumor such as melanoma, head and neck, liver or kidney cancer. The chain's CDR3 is CASRGQGAGEQYF. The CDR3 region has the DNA TGTGCCAGCAGGGGACAGGGGGCGGGCGAGCAGTACTTC.